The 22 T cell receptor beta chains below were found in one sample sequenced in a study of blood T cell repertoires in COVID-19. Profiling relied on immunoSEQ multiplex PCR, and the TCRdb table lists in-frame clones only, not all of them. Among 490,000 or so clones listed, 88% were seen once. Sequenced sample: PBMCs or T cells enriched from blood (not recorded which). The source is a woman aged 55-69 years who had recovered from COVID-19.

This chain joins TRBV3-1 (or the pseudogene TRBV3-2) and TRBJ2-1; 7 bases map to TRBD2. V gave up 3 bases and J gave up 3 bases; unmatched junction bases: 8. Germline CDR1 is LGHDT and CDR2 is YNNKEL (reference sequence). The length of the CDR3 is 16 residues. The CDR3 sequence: CASSQGSGVNYNEQFF. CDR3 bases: TGTGCCAGCAGCCAGGGAAGCGGGGTCAACTACAATGAGCAGTTCTTC.

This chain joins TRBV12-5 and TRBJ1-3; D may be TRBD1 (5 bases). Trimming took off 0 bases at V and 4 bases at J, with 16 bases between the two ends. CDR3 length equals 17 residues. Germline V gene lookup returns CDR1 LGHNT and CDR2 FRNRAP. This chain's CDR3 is CASGLVVGGPSGNTIYF. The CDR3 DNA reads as TGTGCTAGTGGTTTGGTAGTGGGGGGACCTTCGGGAAACACCATATATTTT.

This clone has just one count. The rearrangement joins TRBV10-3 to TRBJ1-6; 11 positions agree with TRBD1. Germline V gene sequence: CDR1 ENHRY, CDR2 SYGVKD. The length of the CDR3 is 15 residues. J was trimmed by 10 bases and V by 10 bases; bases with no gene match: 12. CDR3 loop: CATYSGTGGNSPLHF. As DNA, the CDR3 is TGTGCCACCTACTCCGGGACAGGGGGAAACTCACCCCTCCACTTT.

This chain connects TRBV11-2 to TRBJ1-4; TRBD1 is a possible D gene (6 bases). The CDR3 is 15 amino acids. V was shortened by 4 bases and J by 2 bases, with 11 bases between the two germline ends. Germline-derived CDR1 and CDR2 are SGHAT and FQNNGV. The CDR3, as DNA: TGTGCCAGCAGCTCCCTTAGGGGGACTAATGAAAAACTGTTTTTT. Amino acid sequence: CASSSLRGTNEKLFF. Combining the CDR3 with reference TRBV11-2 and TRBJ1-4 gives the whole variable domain EAGVAQSPRYKIIEKRQSVAFWCNPISGHATLYWYQQILGQGPKLLIQFQNNGVVDDSQLPKDRFSAERLKGVDSTLKIQPAKLEDSAVYLCASSSLRGTNEKLFFGSGTQLSVL.

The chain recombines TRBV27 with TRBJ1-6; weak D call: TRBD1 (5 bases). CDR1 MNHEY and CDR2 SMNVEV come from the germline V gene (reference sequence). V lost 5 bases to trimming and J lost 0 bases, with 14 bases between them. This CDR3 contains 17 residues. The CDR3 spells CASSKLTAGSYNSPLHF. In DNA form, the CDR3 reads TGTGCCAGCAGTAAACTGACAGCAGGCTCCTATAATTCACCCCTCCACTTT.

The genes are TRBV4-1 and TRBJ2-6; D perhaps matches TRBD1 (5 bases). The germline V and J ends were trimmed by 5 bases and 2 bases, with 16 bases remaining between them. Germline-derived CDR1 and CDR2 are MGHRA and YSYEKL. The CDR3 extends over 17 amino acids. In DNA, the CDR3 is TGCGCCAGCAGCAGCCGACAGATCCATCCTGGGGCCAACGTCCTGACTTTC. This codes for CASSSRQIHPGANVLTF.

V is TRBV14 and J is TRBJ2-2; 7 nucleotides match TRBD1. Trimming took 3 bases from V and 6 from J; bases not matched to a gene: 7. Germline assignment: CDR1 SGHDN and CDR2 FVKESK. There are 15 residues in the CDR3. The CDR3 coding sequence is TGTGCCAGCAGCCAGAACCACCAGGGGGCCGGGGAGCTGTTTTTT. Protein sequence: CASSQNHQGAGELFF. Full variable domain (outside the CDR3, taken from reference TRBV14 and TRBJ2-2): EAGVTQFPSHSVIEKGQTVTLRCDPISGHDNLYWYRRVMGKEIKFLLHFVKESKQDESGMPNNRFLAERTGGTYSTLKVQPAELEDSGVYFCASSQNHQGAGELFFGEGSRLTVL.

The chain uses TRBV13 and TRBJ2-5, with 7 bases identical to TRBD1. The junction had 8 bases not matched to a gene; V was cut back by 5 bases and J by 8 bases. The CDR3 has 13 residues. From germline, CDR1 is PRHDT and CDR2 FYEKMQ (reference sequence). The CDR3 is CASSPGRQGTQYF. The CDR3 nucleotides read TGTGCCAGCAGCCCAGGGCGACAGGGCACCCAGTACTTC.

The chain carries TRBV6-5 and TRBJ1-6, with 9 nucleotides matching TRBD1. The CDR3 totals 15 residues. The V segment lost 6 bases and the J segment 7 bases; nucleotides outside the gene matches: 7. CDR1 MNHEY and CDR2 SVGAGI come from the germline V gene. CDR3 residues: CASSPGTGFNSPLHF. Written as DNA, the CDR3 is TGTGCCAGCAGCCCCGGGACAGGGTTCAATTCACCCCTCCACTTT.

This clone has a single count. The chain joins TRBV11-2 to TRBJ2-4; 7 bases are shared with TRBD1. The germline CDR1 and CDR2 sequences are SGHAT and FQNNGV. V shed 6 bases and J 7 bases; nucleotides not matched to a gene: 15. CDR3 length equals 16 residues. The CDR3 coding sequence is TGTGCCAGCAGAGGGCCGGGACAGCTTACTACCAACATTCAGTACTTC. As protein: CASRGPGQLTTNIQYF.

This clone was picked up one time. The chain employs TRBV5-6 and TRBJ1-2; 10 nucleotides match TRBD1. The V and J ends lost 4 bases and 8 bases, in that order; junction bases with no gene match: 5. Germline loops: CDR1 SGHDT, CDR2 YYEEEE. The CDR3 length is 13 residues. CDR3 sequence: CASSRDRGQGYTF. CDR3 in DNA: TGTGCCAGCAGCCGTGACAGGGGGCAAGGCTACACCTTC.

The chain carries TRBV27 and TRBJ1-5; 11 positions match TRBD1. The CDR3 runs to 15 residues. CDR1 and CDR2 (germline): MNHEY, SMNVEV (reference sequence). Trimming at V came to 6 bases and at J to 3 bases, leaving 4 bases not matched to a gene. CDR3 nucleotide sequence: TGTGCCAGCAGAGGGACAGGGGGAGACAATCAGCCCCAGCATTTT. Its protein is CASRGTGGDNQPQHF.

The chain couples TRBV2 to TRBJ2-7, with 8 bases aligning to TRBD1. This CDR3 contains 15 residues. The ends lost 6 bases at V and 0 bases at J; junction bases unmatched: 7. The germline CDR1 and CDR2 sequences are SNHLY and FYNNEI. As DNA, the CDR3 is TGTGCCAGCAGCCACTCAGGGGGCAGCTCCTACGAGCAGTACTTC. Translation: CASSHSGGSSYEQYF.

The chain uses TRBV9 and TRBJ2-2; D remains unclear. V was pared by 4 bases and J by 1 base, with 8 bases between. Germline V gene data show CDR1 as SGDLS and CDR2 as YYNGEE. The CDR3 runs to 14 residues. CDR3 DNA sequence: TGTGCCAGCAGCCCAATTTTGAACACCGGGGAGCTGTTTTTT. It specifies CASSPILNTGELFF.

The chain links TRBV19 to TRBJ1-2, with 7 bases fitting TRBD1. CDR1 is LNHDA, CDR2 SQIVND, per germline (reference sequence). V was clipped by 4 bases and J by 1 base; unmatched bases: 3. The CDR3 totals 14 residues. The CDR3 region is CASSRQGINYGYTF. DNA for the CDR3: TGTGCCAGTAGTAGACAGGGCATTAACTATGGCTACACCTTC.

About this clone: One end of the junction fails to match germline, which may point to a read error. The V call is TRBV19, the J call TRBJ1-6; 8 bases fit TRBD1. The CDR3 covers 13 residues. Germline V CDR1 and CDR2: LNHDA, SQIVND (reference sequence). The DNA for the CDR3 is TGTGCCAGTGGGACAGGCGGTTATTCAGCCCTCCACTTT. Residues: CASGTGGYSALHF. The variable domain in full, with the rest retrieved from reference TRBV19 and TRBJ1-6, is DGGITQSPKYLFRKEGQNVTLSCEQNLNHDAMYWYRQDPGQGLRLIYYSQIVNDFQKGDIAEGYSVSREKKESFPLTVTSAQKNPTAFYLCASGTGGYSALHFGNGTRLTVT.

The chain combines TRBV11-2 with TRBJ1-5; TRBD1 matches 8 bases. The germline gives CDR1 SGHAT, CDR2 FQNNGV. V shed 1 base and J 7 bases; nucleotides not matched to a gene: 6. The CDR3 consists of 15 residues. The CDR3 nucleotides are TGTGCCAGCAGCTTAGGACAGGGGAGCTGGCAGCCCCAGCATTTT. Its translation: CASSLGQGSWQPQHF.

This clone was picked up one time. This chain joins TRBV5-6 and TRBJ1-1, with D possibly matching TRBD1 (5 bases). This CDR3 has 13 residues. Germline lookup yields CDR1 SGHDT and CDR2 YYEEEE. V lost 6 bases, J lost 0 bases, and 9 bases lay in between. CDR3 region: CASTLQVNTEAFF. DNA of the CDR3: TGTGCCAGCACGCTACAGGTGAACACTGAAGCTTTCTTT. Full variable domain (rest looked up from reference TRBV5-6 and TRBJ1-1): DAGVTQSPTHLIKTRGQQVTLRCSPKSGHDTVSWYQQALGQGPQFIFQYYEEEERQRGNFPDRFSGHQFPNYSSELNVNALLLGDSALYLCASTLQVNTEAFFGQGTRLTVV.

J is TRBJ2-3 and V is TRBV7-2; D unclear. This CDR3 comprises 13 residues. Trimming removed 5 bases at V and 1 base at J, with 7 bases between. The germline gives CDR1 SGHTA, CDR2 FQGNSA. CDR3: CASSILGTDTQYF. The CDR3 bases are TGTGCCAGCAGCATACTGGGCACAGATACGCAGTATTTT.

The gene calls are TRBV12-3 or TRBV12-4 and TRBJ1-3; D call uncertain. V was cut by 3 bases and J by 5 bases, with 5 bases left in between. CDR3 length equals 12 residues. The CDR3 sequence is CASSLRRNTIYF. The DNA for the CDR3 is TGTGCCAGCAGTTTGCGGAGAAACACCATATATTTT.

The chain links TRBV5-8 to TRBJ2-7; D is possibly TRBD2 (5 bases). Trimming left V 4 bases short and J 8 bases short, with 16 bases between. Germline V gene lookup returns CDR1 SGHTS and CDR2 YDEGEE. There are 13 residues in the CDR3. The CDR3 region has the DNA TGTGCCAGCAGCCCCAGAGGAGGTGGGAAGCAGTACGTC. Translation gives CASSPRGGGKQYV.

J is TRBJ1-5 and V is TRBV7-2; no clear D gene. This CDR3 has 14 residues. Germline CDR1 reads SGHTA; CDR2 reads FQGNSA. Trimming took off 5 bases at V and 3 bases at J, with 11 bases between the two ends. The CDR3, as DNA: TGTGCCAGCAGCCCCCCTACCATCAATCAGCCCCAGCATTTT. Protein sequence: CASSPPTINQPQHF.